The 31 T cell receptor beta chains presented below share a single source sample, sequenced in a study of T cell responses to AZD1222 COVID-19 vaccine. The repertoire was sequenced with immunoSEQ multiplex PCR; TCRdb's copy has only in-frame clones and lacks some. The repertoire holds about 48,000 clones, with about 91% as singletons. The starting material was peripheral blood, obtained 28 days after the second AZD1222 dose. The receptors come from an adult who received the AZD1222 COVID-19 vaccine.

CDR3 region: CASSRGSDEQYF. CDR3 in DNA: TGTGCCAGCAGTAGAGGATCGGACGAGCAGTACTTC. This chain connects TRBV12-3 or TRBV12-4 to TRBJ2-7, with D hard to call. The V end lost 5 bases, the J end lost 5 bases, and 10 bases lay between the germline ends. The CDR3 has 12 amino acids.

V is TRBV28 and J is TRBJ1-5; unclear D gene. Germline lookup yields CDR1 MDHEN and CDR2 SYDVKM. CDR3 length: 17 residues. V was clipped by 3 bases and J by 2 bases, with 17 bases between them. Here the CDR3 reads CASSFLGQSLRNQPQHF. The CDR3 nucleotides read TGTGCCAGCAGTTTCCTTGGGCAGTCGCTTCGCAATCAGCCCCAGCATTTT.

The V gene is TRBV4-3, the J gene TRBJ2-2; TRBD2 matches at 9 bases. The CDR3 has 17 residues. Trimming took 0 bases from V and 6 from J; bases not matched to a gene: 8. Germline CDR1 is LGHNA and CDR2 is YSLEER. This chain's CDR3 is CASSQDMVAGAPGELFF. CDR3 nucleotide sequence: TGCGCCAGCAGCCAAGATATGGTAGCGGGAGCCCCCGGGGAGCTGTTTTTT.

DNA for the CDR3: TGTGCCAGCACCATCTCCGGGACAGGAGACTACGAGCAGTACTTC. Translating gives CASTISGTGDYEQYF. The chain joins TRBV19 to TRBJ2-7; TRBD1 aligns across 8 bases. The CDR3 totals 15 residues. V was clipped by 9 bases and J by 3 bases; unmatched bases: 13. Germline loops: CDR1 LNHDA, CDR2 SQIVND (reference sequence). Variable domain in full (rest from reference TRBV19 and TRBJ2-7): DGGITQSPKYLFRKEGQNVTLSCEQNLNHDAMYWYRQDPGQGLRLIYYSQIVNDFQKGDIAEGYSVSREKKESFPLTVTSAQKNPTAFYLCASTISGTGDYEQYFGPGTRLTVT.

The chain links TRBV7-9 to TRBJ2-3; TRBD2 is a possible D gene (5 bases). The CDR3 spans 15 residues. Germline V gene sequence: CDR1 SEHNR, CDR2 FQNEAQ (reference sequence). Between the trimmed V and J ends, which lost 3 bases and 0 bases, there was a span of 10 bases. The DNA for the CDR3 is TGTGCCAGCAGCTTTAGCGAGGCTAGCACAGATACGCAGTATTTT. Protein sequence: CASSFSEASTDTQYF.

CDR3 sequence: CASSSRQGAYEQYF. CDR3 nucleotides: TGTGCCAGCAGTTCCCGACAGGGGGCCTACGAGCAGTACTTC. The chain employs TRBV6-5 and TRBJ2-7, with 9 bases aligning to TRBD1. Germline V gene lookup returns CDR1 MNHEY and CDR2 SVGAGI. CDR3 length equals 14 residues. The V segment lost 4 bases and the J segment 2 bases; nucleotides outside the gene matches: 3.

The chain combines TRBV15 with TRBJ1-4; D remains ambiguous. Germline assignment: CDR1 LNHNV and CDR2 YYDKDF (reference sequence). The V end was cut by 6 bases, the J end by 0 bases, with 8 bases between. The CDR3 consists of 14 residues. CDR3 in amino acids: CATSRRTTNEKLFF. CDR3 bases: TGTGCCACCAGTAGGAGGACAACTAATGAAAAACTGTTTTTT.

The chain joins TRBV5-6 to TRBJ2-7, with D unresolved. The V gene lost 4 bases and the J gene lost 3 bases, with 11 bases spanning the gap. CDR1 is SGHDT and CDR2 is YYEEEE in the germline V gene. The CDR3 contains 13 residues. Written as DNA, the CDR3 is TGTGCCAGCAGCCCAAGTACCAACTACGAGCAGTACTTC. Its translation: CASSPSTNYEQYF.

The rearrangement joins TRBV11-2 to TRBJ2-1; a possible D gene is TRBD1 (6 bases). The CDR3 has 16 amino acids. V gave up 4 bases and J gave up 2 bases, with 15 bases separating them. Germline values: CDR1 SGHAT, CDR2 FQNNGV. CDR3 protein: CASSYRGSPPYNEQFF. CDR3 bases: TGTGCCAGCAGCTATAGGGGGAGCCCCCCCTACAATGAGCAGTTCTTC.

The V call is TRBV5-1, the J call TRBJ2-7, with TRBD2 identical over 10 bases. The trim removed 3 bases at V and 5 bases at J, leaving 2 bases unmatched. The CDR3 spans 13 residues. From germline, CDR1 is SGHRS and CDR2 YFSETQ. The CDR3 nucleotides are TGCGCCAGCAGCTCTAGCGGGAGCGACGAGCAGTACTTC. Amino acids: CASSSSGSDEQYF. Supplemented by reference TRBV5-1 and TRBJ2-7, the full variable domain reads KAGVTQTPRYLIKTRGQQVTLSCSPISGHRSVSWYQQTPGQGLQFLFEYFSETQRNKGNFPGRFSGRQFSNSRSEMNVSTLELGDSALYLCASSSSGSDEQYFGPGTRLTVT.

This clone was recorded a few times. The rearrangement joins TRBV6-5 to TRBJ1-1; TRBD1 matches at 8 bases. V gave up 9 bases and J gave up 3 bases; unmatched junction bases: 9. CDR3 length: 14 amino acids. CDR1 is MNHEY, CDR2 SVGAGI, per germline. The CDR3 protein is CASFTRGRDTEAFF. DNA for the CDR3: TGTGCCAGTTTTACCAGGGGGCGTGACACTGAAGCTTTCTTT.

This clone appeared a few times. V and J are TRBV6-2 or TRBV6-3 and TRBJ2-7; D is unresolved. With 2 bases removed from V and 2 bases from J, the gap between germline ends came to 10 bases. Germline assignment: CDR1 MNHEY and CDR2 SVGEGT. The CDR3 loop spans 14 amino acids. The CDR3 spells CASSYTAGPYEQYF. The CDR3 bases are TGTGCCAGCAGTTACACGGCAGGCCCCTACGAGCAGTACTTC.

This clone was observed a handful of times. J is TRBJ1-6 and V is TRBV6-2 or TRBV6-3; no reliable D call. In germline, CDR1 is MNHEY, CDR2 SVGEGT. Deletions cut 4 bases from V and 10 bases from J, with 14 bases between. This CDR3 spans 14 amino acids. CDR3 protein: CASSWAPGSSPLHF. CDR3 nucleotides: TGTGCCAGCAGTTGGGCCCCAGGATCCTCACCCCTCCACTTT.

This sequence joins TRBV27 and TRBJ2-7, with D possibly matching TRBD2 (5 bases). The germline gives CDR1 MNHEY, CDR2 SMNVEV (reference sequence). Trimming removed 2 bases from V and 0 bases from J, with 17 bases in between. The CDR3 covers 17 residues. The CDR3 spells CASSLRQSAGHSYEQYF. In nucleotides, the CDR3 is TGTGCCAGCAGTTTACGCCAATCGGCGGGTCACTCCTACGAGCAGTACTTC.

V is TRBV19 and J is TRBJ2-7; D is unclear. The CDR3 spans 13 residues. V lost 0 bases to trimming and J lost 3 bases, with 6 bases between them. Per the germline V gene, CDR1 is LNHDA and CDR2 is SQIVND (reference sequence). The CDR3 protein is CASSIEEFYEQYF. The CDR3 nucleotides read TGTGCCAGTAGTATAGAAGAGTTCTACGAGCAGTACTTC.

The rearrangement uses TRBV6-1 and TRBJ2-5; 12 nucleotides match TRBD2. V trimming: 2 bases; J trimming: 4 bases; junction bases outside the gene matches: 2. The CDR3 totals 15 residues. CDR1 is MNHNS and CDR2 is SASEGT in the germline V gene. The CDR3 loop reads CASSELAGGPETQYF. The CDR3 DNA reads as TGTGCCAGCAGTGAACTAGCGGGGGGGCCAGAGACCCAGTACTTC.

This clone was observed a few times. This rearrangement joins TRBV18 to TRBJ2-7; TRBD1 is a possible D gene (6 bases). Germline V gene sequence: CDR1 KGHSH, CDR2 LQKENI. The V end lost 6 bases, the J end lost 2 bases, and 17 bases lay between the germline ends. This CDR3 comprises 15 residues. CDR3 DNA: TGTGCCAGCTCGGACAGTAGCGCCCTCACCTACGAGCAGTACTTC. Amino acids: CASSDSSALTYEQYF.

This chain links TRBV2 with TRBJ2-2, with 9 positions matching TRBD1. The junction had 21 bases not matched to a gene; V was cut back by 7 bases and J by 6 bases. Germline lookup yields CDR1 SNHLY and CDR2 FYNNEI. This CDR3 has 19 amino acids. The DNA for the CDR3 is TGTGCCAGCAAGAAGAGGACAGGGGCGGAGCCGGCCACGGCCGGGGAGCTGTTTTTT. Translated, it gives CASKKRTGAEPATAGELFF. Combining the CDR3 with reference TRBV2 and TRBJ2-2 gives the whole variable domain EPEVTQTPSHQVTQMGQEVILRCVPISNHLYFYWYRQILGQKVEFLVSFYNNEISEKSEIFDDQFSVERPDGSNFTLKIRSTKLEDSAMYFCASKKRTGAEPATAGELFFGEGSRLTVL.

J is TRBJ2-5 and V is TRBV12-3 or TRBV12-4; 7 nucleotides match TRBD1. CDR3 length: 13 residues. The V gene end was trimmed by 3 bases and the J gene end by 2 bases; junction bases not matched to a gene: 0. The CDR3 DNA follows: TGTGCCAGCAGTTTGGGACAGCAAGAGACCCAGTACTTC. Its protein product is CASSLGQQETQYF.

CDR3 in DNA: TGTGCCAGTAGTCTGCGACAGGGAACCTACGAGCAGTACTTC. Protein: CASSLRQGTYEQYF. The V and J genes are TRBV19 and TRBJ2-7; 7 bases map to TRBD1. This CDR3 region has 14 residues. Germline assignment: CDR1 LNHDA and CDR2 SQIVND (reference sequence). After removal of 5 bases from V and 2 bases from J, the junction contained 6 bases not matched to a gene.

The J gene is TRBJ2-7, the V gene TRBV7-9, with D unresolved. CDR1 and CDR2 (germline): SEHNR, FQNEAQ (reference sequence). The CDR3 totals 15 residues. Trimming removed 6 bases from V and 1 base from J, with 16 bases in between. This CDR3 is CASRGSRSPSYEQYF. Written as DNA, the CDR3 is TGTGCCAGCAGAGGTTCTCGGTCTCCATCCTACGAGCAGTACTTC.

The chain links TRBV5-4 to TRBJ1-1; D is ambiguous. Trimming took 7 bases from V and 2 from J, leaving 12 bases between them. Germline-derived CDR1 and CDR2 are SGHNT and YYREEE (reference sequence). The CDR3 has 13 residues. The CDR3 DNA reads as TGTGCCAGCGTACCGGGTCCAAACACTGAAGCTTTCTTT. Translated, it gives CASVPGPNTEAFF.

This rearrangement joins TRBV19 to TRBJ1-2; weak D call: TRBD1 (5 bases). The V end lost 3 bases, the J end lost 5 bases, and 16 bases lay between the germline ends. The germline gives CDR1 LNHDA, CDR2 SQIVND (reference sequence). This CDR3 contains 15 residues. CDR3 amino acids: CASSMALRQGYGYTF. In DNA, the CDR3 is TGTGCCAGTAGTATGGCCCTTCGGCAGGGTTATGGCTACACCTTC.

CDR3 sequence: CASSPQSGTSRNTEAFF. The CDR3 DNA reads as TGTGCCAGCAGTCCCCAGAGCGGCACCTCTCGGAACACTGAAGCTTTCTTT. The chain carries TRBV27 and TRBJ1-1; D gene uncertain. The CDR3 totals 17 residues. V lost 5 bases and J 1 base, leaving 20 bases between the germline ends. Germline V lookup: CDR1 MNHEY, CDR2 SMNVEV (reference sequence).

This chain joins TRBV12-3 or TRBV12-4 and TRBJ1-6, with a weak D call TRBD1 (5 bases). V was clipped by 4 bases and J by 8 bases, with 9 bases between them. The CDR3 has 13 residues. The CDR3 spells CASSSGTYSPLHF. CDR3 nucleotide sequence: TGTGCCAGCAGTTCCGGGACCTATTCACCCCTCCACTTT.

The CDR3 here is CASTKGTVNTGELFF. The CDR3 DNA sequence: TGTGCCAGCACCAAGGGAACGGTGAACACCGGGGAGCTGTTTTTT. The rearrangement links TRBV7-9 to TRBJ2-2, with unresolved D. Trimming stripped 7 bases from V and 1 base from J, with 13 bases between. The CDR3 length is 15 residues. CDR1 SEHNR and CDR2 FQNEAQ come from the germline V gene (reference sequence). The variable domain in full, completed from reference TRBV7-9 and TRBJ2-2, reads DTGVSQNPRHKITKRGQNVTFRCDPISEHNRLYWYRQTLGQGPEFLTYFQNEAQLEKSRLLSDRFSAERPKGSFSTLEIQRTEQGDSAMYLCASTKGTVNTGELFFGEGSRLTVL.

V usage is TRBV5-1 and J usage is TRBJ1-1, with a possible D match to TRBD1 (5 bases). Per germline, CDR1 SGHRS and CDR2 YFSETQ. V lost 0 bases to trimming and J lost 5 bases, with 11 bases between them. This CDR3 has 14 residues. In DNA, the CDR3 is TGCGCCAGCAGCTTGGAAGGGACGTGGACTGAAGCTTTCTTT. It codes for CASSLEGTWTEAFF.

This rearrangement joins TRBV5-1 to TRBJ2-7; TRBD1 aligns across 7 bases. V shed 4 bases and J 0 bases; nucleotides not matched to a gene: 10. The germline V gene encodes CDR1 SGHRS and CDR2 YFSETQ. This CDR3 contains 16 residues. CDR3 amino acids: CASSATGQFSSYEQYF. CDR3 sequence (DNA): TGCGCCAGCAGCGCCACGGGACAGTTCTCCTCCTACGAGCAGTACTTC.

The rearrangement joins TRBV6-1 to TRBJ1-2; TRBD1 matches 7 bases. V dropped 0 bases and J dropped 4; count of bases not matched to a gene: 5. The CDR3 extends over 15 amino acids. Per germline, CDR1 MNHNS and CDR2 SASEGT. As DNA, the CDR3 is TGTGCCAGCAGTGAAGCACAGGGGATACCCTATGGCTACACCTTC. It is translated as CASSEAQGIPYGYTF.

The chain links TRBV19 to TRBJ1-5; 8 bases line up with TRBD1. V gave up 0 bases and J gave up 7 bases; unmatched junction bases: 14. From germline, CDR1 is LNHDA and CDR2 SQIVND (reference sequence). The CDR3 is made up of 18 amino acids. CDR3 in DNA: TGTGCCAGTAGTATAGATGAAGGATGGCAGGGGGCAAGGCAGCCCCAGCATTTT. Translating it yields CASSIDEGWQGARQPQHF.

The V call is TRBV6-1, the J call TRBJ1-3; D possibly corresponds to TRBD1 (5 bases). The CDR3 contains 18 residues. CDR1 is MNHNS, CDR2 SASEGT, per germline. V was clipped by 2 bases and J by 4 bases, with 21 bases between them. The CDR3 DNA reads TGTGCCAGCAGTGAATGGGAACTATGGGCAGGGCGAGGAAACACCATATATTTT. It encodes CASSEWELWAGRGNTIYF.